Presented here are 15 T cell receptor beta chains from one specimen sequenced in a study of OX40 agonist ivuxolimab in advanced cancers. The protocol was immunoSEQ multiplex PCR, while the TCRdb copy is restricted to in-frame clones and leaves out a portion. The sample comprises some 22,000 clones, about 87% of which are singletons, and around 15% rests with the top ten. The sequencing used CD4+ or CD8+ T cells sorted from blood, collected in a trial of the OX40 agonist ivuxolimab. The receptors were gathered from an adult with an advanced solid tumor such as melanoma, head and neck, liver or kidney cancer.

V is TRBV6-5 and J is TRBJ1-5, with TRBD1 identical over 11 bases. Germline V gene lookup returns CDR1 MNHEY and CDR2 SVGAGI. The CDR3 contains 14 residues. Losses at the gene ends were 6 bases for V and 6 bases for J; bases not matched to a gene: 4. Here the CDR3 reads CASSQDRGLQPQHF. The DNA for the CDR3 is TGTGCCAGCAGCCAGGACAGGGGGCTTCAGCCCCAGCATTTT.

The chain uses TRBV30 and TRBJ2-7; 7 positions match TRBD1. J lost 7 bases, V lost 4 bases, and 10 bases had no gene match. CDR1 and CDR2 from the germline V gene are GTSNPN and SVGIG (reference sequence). The CDR3 covers 13 residues. The CDR3 bases are TGTGCCTGGACCTCGACAGGGTTATGGGAGCAGTACTTC. It yields the protein CAWTSTGLWEQYF.

J is TRBJ2-2 and V is TRBV4-3; D remains unclear. The CDR3 sequence is 15 residues long. Germline loops: CDR1 LGHNA, CDR2 YSLEER. Trimming took off 0 bases at V and 1 base at J, with 6 bases between the two ends. In nucleotides, the CDR3 is TGCGCCAGCAGCCAAGATAGGGAGAACACCGGGGAGCTGTTTTTT. Its protein is CASSQDRENTGELFF.

The rearrangement uses TRBV7-9 and TRBJ1-5; TRBD1 might be the D (5 bases). Trimming took 4 bases from V and 6 from J, leaving 13 bases between them. Per germline, CDR1 SEHNR and CDR2 FQNEAQ (reference sequence). This CDR3 spans 14 amino acids. Here the CDR3 reads CASSSPGSSQPQHF. DNA for the CDR3: TGTGCCAGCAGCTCCCCAGGGTCGAGTCAGCCCCAGCATTTT.

This chain connects TRBV28 to TRBJ2-2, with a possible D match to TRBD1 (5 bases). The germline gives CDR1 MDHEN, CDR2 SYDVKM. The CDR3 runs 14 residues. V was shortened by 1 base and J by 6 bases, with 9 bases between the two germline ends. The CDR3 protein is CASSLLGVAGELFF. The CDR3 coding sequence is TGTGCCAGCAGTTTATTAGGGGTGGCCGGGGAGCTGTTTTTT. Supplemented by reference TRBV28 and TRBJ2-2, the full variable domain reads DVKVTQSSRYLVKRTGEKVFLECVQDMDHENMFWYRQDPGLGLRLIYFSYDVKMKEKGDIPEGYSVSREKKERFSLILESASTNQTSMYLCASSLLGVAGELFFGEGSRLTVL.

The rearrangement links TRBV19 to TRBJ1-4; 8 nucleotides align to TRBD1. V lost 8 bases and J lost 6; bases outside the gene matches: 8. CDR1 and CDR2 (germline): LNHDA, SQIVND (reference sequence). The CDR3 covers 14 residues. The CDR3 region has the DNA TGTGCCAGTGGGACGGACAGGGAACATGAAAAACTGTTTTTT. This gives the protein CASGTDREHEKLFF.

This clone was seen more than once but under ten times. The chain joins TRBV19 to TRBJ1-6, with D hard to call. CDR1 and CDR2 (germline): LNHDA, SQIVND (reference sequence). The CDR3 loop spans 15 amino acids. The ends were cut back, 3 bases at V and 4 bases at J, with 10 bases in the middle. CDR3 loop: CASSIRVGYNSPLHF. The CDR3 DNA follows: TGTGCCAGTAGTATTAGAGTAGGGTATAATTCACCCCTCCACTTT.

The CDR3 DNA reads as TGTGCCAGCAGCTTAGGGGACACAGAGACCCAGTACTTC. Encoded protein: CASSLGDTETQYF. The chain recombines TRBV13 with TRBJ2-5; D may be TRBD1 (5 bases). The CDR3 length is 13 residues. CDR1 and CDR2 (germline): PRHDT, FYEKMQ (reference sequence). Trimming removed 0 bases from V and 4 bases from J, with 6 bases in between. The full variable domain, completed using reference TRBV13 and TRBJ2-5, is AAGVIQSPRHLIKEKRETATLKCYPIPRHDTVYWYQQGPGQDPQFLISFYEKMQSDKGSIPDRFSAQQFSDYHSELNMSSLELGDSALYFCASSLGDTETQYFGPGTRLLVL.

This clone appeared once. The CDR3 loop reads CASSPAGAEQYF. The CDR3, as DNA: TGTGCCAGCTCACCAGCAGGGGCCGAGCAGTACTTC. This sequence joins TRBV18 and TRBJ2-5, with D perhaps matching TRBD1 (6 bases). The DNA end is more similar to TRBJ2-7, so the J call may be wrong. Germline V lookup: CDR1 KGHSH, CDR2 LQKENI. The CDR3 spans 12 residues.

The V call is TRBV10-1, the J call TRBJ1-2; D is ambiguous. CDR1 and CDR2 (germline): WNHNN, SYGVQD (reference sequence). Trimming cost V 8 bases and J 1 base, with 17 bases left between them. This CDR3 has 15 residues. CDR3 nucleotide sequence: TGCGCCAGCGGGATTAGTAGACATAATAACTATGGCTACACCTTC. Translation: CASGISRHNNYGYTF.

This sequence joins TRBV27 and TRBJ2-5, with 7 bases aligning to TRBD1. The CDR3 sequence is 15 residues long. V lost 4 bases and J lost 3; bases outside the gene matches: 8. Germline V gives CDR1 MNHEY, CDR2 SMNVEV (reference sequence). CDR3 sequence reads: CASSWDSYRKETQYF. The CDR3 bases are TGTGCCAGCAGTTGGGACAGTTATAGGAAAGAGACCCAGTACTTC.

The rearrangement uses TRBV5-6 and TRBJ1-1, with D perhaps matching TRBD1 (5 bases). Trimming took off 3 bases at V and 0 bases at J, with 15 bases between the two ends. Germline V gives CDR1 SGHDT, CDR2 YYEEEE. The CDR3 is made up of 16 amino acids. CDR3 in amino acids: CASSWEGEGLNTEAFF. The CDR3 nucleotides are TGTGCCAGCAGCTGGGAAGGGGAGGGACTGAACACTGAAGCTTTCTTT.

The CDR3 DNA follows: TGTGCTAGTGGTTTCGAGGCCAATCAGCCCCAGCATTTT. As protein: CASGFEANQPQHF. The rearrangement joins TRBV12-5 to TRBJ1-5; no clear D gene. V was clipped by 3 bases and J by 3 bases, with 6 bases between them. Germline-derived CDR1 and CDR2 are LGHNT and FRNRAP. This CDR3 comprises 13 residues.

The chain employs TRBV4-1 and TRBJ2-2; TRBD1 matches at 7 bases. Trimming cost V 1 base and J 2 bases; bases outside gene matches: 7. In germline, CDR1 is MGHRA, CDR2 YSYEKL. This CDR3 contains 17 residues. The CDR3 DNA is TGCGCCAGCAGCCAAGGTGGGAACAGGGGTAACACCGGGGAGCTGTTTTTT. Translating gives CASSQGGNRGNTGELFF.

The chain uses TRBV6-5 and TRBJ1-3; 8 positions match TRBD1. The CDR3 has 15 residues. Per germline, CDR1 MNHEY and CDR2 SVGAGI. J lost 4 bases, V lost 5 bases, and 7 bases had no gene match. CDR3 protein: CASSSWTGLGNTIYF. In nucleotides, the CDR3 is TGTGCCAGCAGTAGCTGGACAGGGTTAGGAAACACCATATATTTT.